These 21 T cell receptor beta chains came from one sample sequenced in a study of OX40 agonist ivuxolimab in advanced cancers. The library was obtained by the immunoSEQ multiplex PCR assay. Sourced from immuneACCESS, this table was stored by TCRdb with only in-frame sequences that have V and J called. A share of the clones is absent; for the studies checked, an unresolved V gene accounts for under half, and the remainder has no known explanation. In all, the sample holds 25,000 to 30,000 clones, and roughly nine tenths of those were seen once. Jointly, the top ten make up nearly 15% of the sample. This sample comprised CD4+ or CD8+ T cells sorted from blood, obtained in a trial of the OX40 agonist ivuxolimab. The receptor set was obtained from an adult with an advanced solid tumor such as melanoma, head and neck, liver or kidney cancer.

V usage is TRBV5-6 and J usage is TRBJ2-7; D is ambiguous. Between the trimmed V and J ends, which lost 0 bases and 4 bases, there was a span of 5 bases. The length of the CDR3 is 12 residues. Germline CDR1 SGHDT, CDR2 YYEEEE. The CDR3 sequence: CASSLDVYEQYF. The CDR3 coding sequence is TGTGCCAGCAGCTTGGATGTTTACGAGCAGTACTTC.

The J gene is TRBJ2-5, the V gene TRBV4-1; unclear D gene. V lost 0 bases, J lost 2 bases, and 13 bases lay in between. Per the germline V gene, CDR1 is MGHRA and CDR2 is YSYEKL. The CDR3 is 16 residues long. The CDR3: CASSQDRRYLQETQYF. CDR3 coding DNA: TGCGCCAGCAGCCAAGATCGCCGGTACCTACAAGAGACCCAGTACTTC.

The chain has TRBV19 and TRBJ2-7; D might be TRBD1 (6 bases). Trimming stripped 5 bases from V and 1 base from J, with 12 bases between. The germline V gene encodes CDR1 LNHDA and CDR2 SQIVND (reference sequence). The CDR3 is 14 residues long. The CDR3, as DNA: TGTGCCAGTAGTGGACTGGACAGTTCCTACGAGCAGTACTTC. Its translation is CASSGLDSSYEQYF.

This chain uses TRBV28 with TRBJ1-1; weak D call: TRBD1 (6 bases). The germline V and J ends were trimmed by 4 bases and 2 bases, with 14 bases remaining between them. Germline V lookup: CDR1 MDHEN, CDR2 SYDVKM. The CDR3 covers 15 residues. CDR3: CASSSVTGANTEAFF. The CDR3 region has the DNA TGTGCCAGCAGTTCGGTGACAGGTGCCAACACTGAAGCTTTCTTT.

The chain uses TRBV2 and TRBJ1-1; D call uncertain. The germline V gene has CDR1 SNHLY and CDR2 FYNNEI. V was shortened by 7 bases and J by 4 bases, with 19 bases between the two germline ends. This CDR3 has 15 amino acids. The CDR3 loop reads CASKVGSYSVTEAFF. The CDR3 DNA follows: TGTGCCAGCAAGGTGGGGTCCTATTCGGTCACTGAAGCTTTCTTT.

The chain couples TRBV28 to TRBJ1-1, with a tentative D call TRBD1 (5 bases). The CDR3 spans 13 residues. V lost 10 bases and J lost 0, with 12 bases in between. CDR1 is MDHEN and CDR2 is SYDVKM in the germline V gene. CDR3 in DNA: TGTGCCACCCAATTGGGACTGAACACTGAAGCTTTCTTT. Its protein is CATQLGLNTEAFF.

The chain couples TRBV9 to TRBJ2-2, with unresolved D. V shed 3 bases and J shed 6 bases, with 3 bases lying between them. From germline, CDR1 is SGDLS and CDR2 YYNGEE. The CDR3 is 11 residues long. The CDR3 nucleotides read TGTGCCAGCAGCGATTCCGGGGAGCTGTTTTTT. Translation: CASSDSGELFF.

This chain joins TRBV6-6 and TRBJ2-1, with D hard to call. CDR3 size: 13 residues. Germline assignment: CDR1 MNHNY and CDR2 SVGAGI (reference sequence). V gave up 7 bases and J gave up 2 bases, with 9 bases separating them. Here the CDR3 DNA reads TGTGCCAGCACGGGTCAAACCTACAATGAGCAGTTCTTC. Protein sequence: CASTGQTYNEQFF.

The genes are TRBV5-1 and TRBJ2-7; the match to TRBD2 covers 10 bases. The J segment lost 2 bases and the V segment lost 1 base, leaving 15 bases of the junction unmatched. Germline assignment: CDR1 SGHRS and CDR2 YFSETQ. CDR3 length: 19 residues. CDR3 amino acids: CASSLSTPTSGWIPYEQYF. The CDR3 coding sequence is TGCGCCAGCAGCTTGAGTACTCCGACTAGCGGGTGGATACCCTACGAGCAGTACTTC.

The count of this clone is one. J is TRBJ2-2 and V is TRBV18, with a tentative D call TRBD1 (6 bases). This CDR3 spans 14 amino acids. Germline CDR1 is KGHSH and CDR2 is LQKENI. The V gene lost 4 bases and the J gene lost 9 bases, with 15 bases spanning the gap. The CDR3 nucleotides read TGTGCCAGCTCACACCAGGGACACCCCCGGGAGCTGTTTTTT. Amino acid sequence: CASSHQGHPRELFF.

This clone has a handful of counts. This sequence joins TRBV21-1 and TRBJ1-5. TRBV21-1 is annotated as a pseudogene. This CDR3 comprises 13 residues. The CDR3 nucleotides read TGTGCCAGCAGCGACCTCCGGAATCAGCCCCAGCATTTT. Its translation: CASSDLRNQPQHF.

J is TRBJ1-1 and V is TRBV7-2; tentatively, D is TRBD1 (6 bases). The CDR3 is made up of 14 amino acids. From germline, CDR1 is SGHTA and CDR2 FQGNSA. V shed 1 base and J shed 5 bases, with 11 bases lying between them. The CDR3 DNA is TGTGCCAGCAGCTTAGGTAGGGGGATGACTGAAGCTTTCTTT. The encoded protein is CASSLGRGMTEAFF.

Only one count was recorded for this clone. The rearrangement uses TRBV7-9 and TRBJ2-7; a possible D gene is TRBD1 (6 bases). Trimming stripped 2 bases from V and 5 bases from J, with 16 bases between. The CDR3 totals 15 residues. Germline CDR1 reads SEHNR; CDR2 reads FQNEAQ (reference sequence). CDR3 region: CASSLTGLLYHEQYF. CDR3 DNA sequence: TGTGCCAGCAGCTTAACAGGGCTACTCTACCACGAGCAGTACTTC. Drawing the rest from reference TRBV7-9 and TRBJ2-7, the complete variable domain is DTGVSQNPRHKITKRGQNVTFRCDPISEHNRLYWYRQTLGQGPEFLTYFQNEAQLEKSRLLSDRFSAERPKGSFSTLEIQRTEQGDSAMYLCASSLTGLLYHEQYFGPGTRLTVT.

V and J are TRBV5-1 and TRBJ1-1; D possibly corresponds to TRBD1 (6 bases). Trimming cost V 1 base and J 6 bases, with 13 bases left between them. This CDR3 has 14 residues. Germline V lookup: CDR1 SGHRS, CDR2 YFSETQ. The CDR3 loop reads CASSLLGANAEAFF. The CDR3 DNA sequence: TGCGCCAGCAGCTTGCTGGGGGCAAATGCTGAAGCTTTCTTT.

V gene TRBV13 combines with J gene TRBJ1-2; 7 nucleotides line up with TRBD1. Unmatched junction bases numbered 15, after V lost 1 base and J lost 4 bases. The CDR3 consists of 18 residues. Germline CDR1 and CDR2: PRHDT and FYEKMQ (reference sequence). CDR3 in DNA: TGTGCCAGCAGCTTAGAAGGGACAGACCCCGGGGAGACCTATGGCTACACCTTC. This translates into CASSLEGTDPGETYGYTF.

The chain links TRBV6-5 to TRBJ2-7, with D perhaps TRBD1 (6 bases). This CDR3 has 14 residues. The V gene lost 0 bases and the J gene lost 3 bases, with 9 bases spanning the gap. Germline CDR1 and CDR2: MNHEY and SVGAGI. The CDR3 spells CASSYSTRGYEQYF. The CDR3 DNA is TGTGCCAGCAGTTACTCGACCAGGGGCTACGAGCAGTACTTC.

This clone has a single count. The rearrangement links TRBV9 to TRBJ2-7, with 7 bases lining up with TRBD1. This CDR3 contains 14 residues. Germline loops: CDR1 SGDLS, CDR2 YYNGEE. The J segment lost 7 bases and the V segment lost 3 bases, leaving 10 bases of the junction unmatched. The CDR3 DNA follows: TGTGCCAGCAGCGCTGAGGGGGCTACGGGGGAGCAGTACTTC. As protein: CASSAEGATGEQYF.

V and J are TRBV6-5 and TRBJ2-1, with TRBD2 identical over 7 bases. Germline-derived CDR1 and CDR2 are MNHEY and SVGAGI. After removal of 4 bases from V and 2 bases from J, the junction contained 2 bases not matched to a gene. The CDR3 length is 14 residues. This CDR3 is CASSWGLPYNEQFF. The CDR3 coding sequence is TGTGCCAGCAGTTGGGGACTACCCTACAATGAGCAGTTCTTC.

V usage is TRBV28 and J usage is TRBJ2-5; 10 bases match TRBD1. The CDR3 covers 15 residues. V shed 3 bases, J shed 4 bases, and the junction held 5 bases outside the gene matches. CDR1 is MDHEN, CDR2 SYDVKM, per germline. CDR3 in DNA: TGTGCCAGCAGTTTTGGGACAGGGGTACCAGAGACCCAGTACTTC. It specifies CASSFGTGVPETQYF.

This chain joins TRBV5-4 and TRBJ2-7; D call uncertain. The CDR3 spans 14 residues. Germline V gene data show CDR1 as SGHNT and CDR2 as YYREEE (reference sequence). V was cut by 1 base and J by 5 bases, with 13 bases left in between. The CDR3 region is CASSLNPTVDEQYF. As DNA, the CDR3 is TGTGCCAGCAGCTTGAACCCTACCGTGGACGAGCAGTACTTC.

The chain combines TRBV14 with TRBJ2-5, with D uncertain. The CDR3 loop spans 16 amino acids. The ends were cut back, 1 base at V and 1 base at J, with 13 bases in the middle. Germline V CDR1 and CDR2: SGHDN, FVKESK. This CDR3 reads CASSQVLPNLQETQYF. CDR3 sequence (DNA): TGTGCCAGCAGCCAAGTCCTCCCTAACCTCCAAGAGACCCAGTACTTC.